Presented here are 3 T cell receptor beta chains from one specimen sequenced in a study of cytomegalovirus exposure and HLA in healthy donors. Researchers ran the PCR with 60 Vbeta and 13 Jbeta primers. Produced via immunoSEQ multiplex PCR; TCRdb's table is partial and in-frame only. The sample holds approximately 140,000 clones; more than 75% are singletons and the top ten take under 4.5%. The sample was PBMCs. The receptors were sampled from a man between 18 and 35 years old in good health and CMV-seronegative.

This clone has just one count. V is TRBV10-1 and J is TRBJ1-1, with 11 nucleotides matching TRBD1. J gave up 5 bases and V 6 bases, and 8 bases lay outside the gene matches. This CDR3 has 15 residues. The germline V gene encodes CDR1 WNHNN and CDR2 SYGVQD (reference sequence). The CDR3 DNA follows: TGCGCCAGCAGCGACAGGACAGGGGGCAGGACTGAAGCTTTCTTT. It encodes CASSDRTGGRTEAFF.

In this sample, this clone turned up a few times. The rearrangement joins TRBV27 to TRBJ2-7, with D tentatively TRBD2 (6 bases). The V gene's germline CDR1 is MNHEY and CDR2 SMNVEV (reference sequence). CDR3 size: 15 residues. V was clipped by 0 bases and J by 1 base, with 10 bases between them. The CDR3 sequence is CASSLSVADSYEQYF. In DNA form, the CDR3 reads TGTGCCAGCAGTTTATCCGTAGCGGATTCCTACGAGCAGTACTTC.

A word on this clone: Here the CDR3 omits its conserved ending phenylalanine or tryptophan, so a read error is the likely source. V gene TRBV6-7 combines with J gene TRBJ1-1, with 8 bases aligning to TRBD1. TRBV6-7 is sorted into the ORF group, with uncertain function. The CDR3 is made up of 15 amino acids. Trimming took 2 bases from V and 2 from J; bases not matched to a gene: 4. In DNA form, the CDR3 reads TGTGCCAGCAGTTACCCCGGACAGGGTAACACTGAAGCTTTCCTT. It specifies CASSYPGQGNTEAFL.